Sequencing of this T cell receptor (beta chain) was carried out in a study of blood T cell repertoires in COVID-19. The assay was immunoSEQ multiplex PCR, and TCRdb's table has in-frame clones only and misses some. Of around 100,000 clones listed, approximately 90% are singletons. The CDR3 runs to 11 residues. V was shortened by 3 bases and J by 3 bases, with 3 bases between the two germline ends. From germline, CDR1 is SNHLY and CDR2 FYNNEI. This chain links TRBV2 with TRBJ2-7; D not resolved. The sequence was collected from a human donor with active COVID-19. The donor label of this sample is uncertain. Sequencing used peripheral blood. Written as DNA, the CDR3 is TGTGCCAGCAGTGATTACTACGAGCAGTACTTC. Residues: CASSDYYEQYF.